The following is a T cell receptor (beta chain) sequence with its context. Its antigen is as yet unknown. This sample is drawn from a study of shared clonotypes between healthy human individuals. CDR1 and CDR2 (germline): SQVTM, ANQGSEA. V gave up 3 bases and J gave up 0 bases; unmatched junction bases: 2. The CDR3 length is 13 residues. Study-wide points: Across subsets, estimated richness was generally greater for naive than for memory populations.

The assay ran at deep level. Generated by immunoSEQ multiplex PCR, the TCRdb table keeps only in-frame clones and is missing some. This repertoire shows roughly 890,000 clones, nearly 95% found once; its top ten account for 24%. In the naive CD8 group, cells lacked CD45RO and were positively selected for CCR7, so terminally differentiated effector memory CD45RA+ cells were left out. The sample consisted of naive CD8+ T cells sorted from blood. This TCR derives from a man younger than 45 in good health. This sequence joins TRBV29-1 and TRBJ2-7, with 7 bases fitting TRBD1. CDR3 loop: CSVDRQGSYEQYF. DNA for the CDR3: TGCAGCGTTGACAGACAGGGCTCCTACGAGCAGTACTTC.